A selection of T cell receptor beta chains follows, all from one sample in a study of identical twins. One entry per CDR3 protein, called by TCRdb with MiXCR from the 5' RACE reads. The sample has 550,000 to 800,000 distinct CDR3 sequences; less than 9% are singletons. This same sample was also part of a study on yellow fever vaccine responses in identical twins.

The sequencing input was PBMCs. The receptors originated from a woman aged 18-35 years in good health. The CDR3 runs from the conserved cysteine through the conserved F or W. D genes are given only for firm matches. Clone sizes are given selectively: once, few, many, or a class where the clone is expanded.

TRBD1	TRBV24-1	TRBJ2-1	many	16	TGTGCCACCGCCTGGGGGCAGGGGGTACGTATAAGTGAGCAGTTCTTC	CATAWGQGVRISEQFF
NA	TRBV3-1	TRBJ1-6	once	15	TGTGCCAGCAGCCAAGTATCCAGACTCAATTCACCCCTCCACTTT	CASSQVSRLNSPLHF
TRBD1	TRBV12-3/TRBV12-4	TRBJ1-1	many	13	TGTGCCAGCAGTCCCCGGGACAGAGCTGAAGCTTTCTTT	CASSPRDRAEAFF
TRBD1	TRBV5-1	TRBJ1-1	few	15	TGCGCCAGCAGCTTGGTGGTACAGGGGGGCGCTGAAGCTTTCTTT	CASSLVVQGGAEAFF
NA	TRBV6-1	TRBJ1-3	few	15	TGTGCCAGCAGCAAAGGGGGAGACTCTGGAAACACCATATATTTT	CASSKGGDSGNTIYF
NA	TRBV10-3	TRBJ1-2	few	14	TGTGCCATCAGTGAGGGACCGAGAAACTATGGCTACACCTTC	CAISEGPRNYGYTF
NA	TRBV24-1	TRBJ2-5	many	13	TGTGCCACGAGAGGACAGCCACAAGAGACCCAGTACTTC	CATRGQPQETQYF
TRBD2	TRBV4-2	TRBJ2-1	many	16	TGTGCCAGCAGCCAAGAAGGTCTAGCGGGGTACAATGAGCAGTTCTTC	CASSQEGLAGYNEQFF
NA	TRBV12-3/TRBV12-4	TRBJ2-2	many	15	TGTGCCAGCAGAGGCGAGTTAACGTGGACCGGGGAGCTGTTTTTT	CASRGELTWTGELFF
NA	TRBV6-5	TRBJ1-2	few	16	TGTGCCAGCAGTTACCTCACCCAGGGGCGCCCCGGTGGCTACACCTTC	CASSYLTQGRPGGYTF
TRBD2	TRBV29-1	TRBJ2-7	NA	19	TGCAGCGTGATACTCGGGACATGGGGTGGCGGGAGGATAACCTACGAGCAGTACTTC	CSVILGTWGGGRITYEQYF
NA	TRBV5-6	TRBJ2-5	few	13	TGTGCCAGCAGCTTGTGGGTCTCGGAGACCCAGTACTTC	CASSLWVSETQYF
TRBD2	TRBV7-9	TRBJ2-3	NA	15	TGTGCCAGCAGCTCAGAGACTAGCGGGGGAGATACGCAGTATTTT	CASSSETSGGDTQYF
NA	TRBV7-2	TRBJ2-1	many	14	TGTGCCAGCAGCGAAGACGGGACTTCAAATGAGCAGTTCTTC	CASSEDGTSNEQFF
TRBD1	TRBV6-1	TRBJ1-1	NA	16	TGTGCCAGCAGTATTACGATTGGGACAGGCGGGACTGAAGCTTTCTTT	CASSITIGTGGTEAFF
NA	TRBV7-9	TRBJ2-1	NA	13	TGTGCCAGCAGCTTAGCGCTCGTAACTGAGCAGTTCTTC	CASSLALVTEQFF
TRBD2	TRBV15	TRBJ2-5	few	14	TGTGCCACCAGCAAAGTTGGGGAGGGGGAGACCCAGTACTTC	CATSKVGEGETQYF
TRBD2	TRBV5-1	TRBJ2-3	few	15	TGCGCCAGCAGCCTGAGGGAGGGTGTGATAGATACGCAGTATTTT	CASSLREGVIDTQYF
NA	TRBV6-2/TRBV6-3	TRBJ1-1	NA	21	TGTGCCAGCAGTTACTCGAGTTATGGTTGGACATCGTCCTTACTGAACACTGAAGCTTTCTTT	CASSYSSYGWTSSLLNTEAFF
NA	TRBV12-3/TRBV12-4	TRBJ2-1	many	11	TGTGCCGACGGGGGTGTCTATGAGCAGTTCTTC	CADGGVYEQFF
NA	TRBV29-1	TRBJ2-1	medium-sized	15	TGCAGCGTTTCCCGAGGGGGGGGGTCCTACAATGAGCAGTTCTTC	CSVSRGGGSYNEQFF
NA	TRBV7-9	TRBJ2-3	NA	16	TGTGCCAGCAGCCCGGACAGCCCATCTGGCACAGATACGCAGTATTTT	CASSPDSPSGTDTQYF
TRBD2	TRBV12-3/TRBV12-4	TRBJ2-3	many	16	TGTGCCAGCAGTTCCCGACTAGCGGGGGACACAGATACGCAGTATTTT	CASSSRLAGDTDTQYF
TRBD2	TRBV29-1	TRBJ2-7	few	13	TGCAGCGTTCATGGCGGGAGCTCCTACGAGCAGTACTTC	CSVHGGSSYEQYF
NA	TRBV3-1	TRBJ2-1	many	12	TGTGCCAGCAGCCCTTATGAGGATGAGCAGTTCTTC	CASSPYEDEQFF
NA	TRBV5-1	TRBJ2-5	many	14	TGCGCCAGCAGCTTGAAGCCCAACGGGGAGACCCAGTACTTC	CASSLKPNGETQYF
NA	TRBV7-3	TRBJ2-1	few	19	TGTGCCAGCAGCCCCAGGTCAGCGGGTGAACGACCCTCCTACAATGAGCAGTTCTTC	CASSPRSAGERPSYNEQFF
TRBD1	TRBV2	TRBJ1-2	NA	16	TGTGCCAGCAGACCCACCTTGGACAGGGTTAACTATGGCTACACCTTC	CASRPTLDRVNYGYTF
TRBD2	TRBV20-1	TRBJ2-3	NA	14	TGCAGTGGTAGCGGGGGGCCTGCCTCGGATACGCAGTATTTT	CSGSGGPASDTQYF
NA	TRBV5-1	TRBJ2-5	many	17	TGCGCCAGCAGCTTTTCCCTCGGAGACAGGCCACAAGAGACCCAGTACTTC	CASSFSLGDRPQETQYF
NA	TRBV29-1	TRBJ2-3	NA	14	TGCAGCGTTGTCGGGGGGCGAAGCACAGATACGCAGTATTTT	CSVVGGRSTDTQYF
TRBD2	TRBV20-1	TRBJ2-7	NA	16	TGCAGTGCTAGAGGCACTAGCGGGAGGACCATCTACGAGCAGTACTTC	CSARGTSGRTIYEQYF
NA	TRBV12-3/TRBV12-4	TRBJ2-3	few	17	TGTGCCAGCAGCCCGGACAGACCAACAGGAAACACAGATACGCAGTATTTT	CASSPDRPTGNTDTQYF
TRBD1	TRBV15	TRBJ2-1	few	16	TGTGCCACCAGCAGAGATTGGACAGGTTTCAACAATGAGCAGTTCTTC	CATSRDWTGFNNEQFF
TRBD2	TRBV7-9	TRBJ2-2	NA	16	TGTGCCAGCAGCTTGGCAAGGACTAGCCGAACCGGGGAGCTGTTTTTT	CASSLARTSRTGELFF
NA	TRBV5-1	TRBJ2-3	few	17	TGCGCCAGCAGCCCCAAGGGGGGTCAGGGGCCCACAGATACGCAGTATTTT	CASSPKGGQGPTDTQYF
TRBD1	TRBV24-1	TRBJ2-7	NA	18	TGTGCCACCAGTGATCCCCAAGGGGGACAGGGGGCAGGGAACGAGCAGTACTTC	CATSDPQGGQGAGNEQYF
NA	TRBV12-3/TRBV12-4	TRBJ1-5	many	15	TGTGCCAGCAGGTCAGGGGAAAATAGCAATCAGCCCCAGCATTTT	CASRSGENSNQPQHF
TRBD1	TRBV24-1	TRBJ2-1	NA	16	TGTGCCACCAGTGACCGCGGACAGGGGGTTTTAGATGAGCAGTTCTTC	CATSDRGQGVLDEQFF
TRBD2	TRBV10-3	TRBJ2-3	NA	16	TGTGCCATCAGTGAGTGGGGCGGGAGAAGCACAGATACGCAGTATTTT	CAISEWGGRSTDTQYF
NA	TRBV12-3/TRBV12-4	TRBJ1-2	many	12	TGTGCCAGCAGTTTAACAGGCTATGGCTACACCTTC	CASSLTGYGYTF
TRBD2	TRBV28	TRBJ2-5	NA	15	TGTGCCAGCAGTTTGGTTAGCGGGGGTGAAGAGACCCCGTACTTC	CASSLVSGGEETPYF
TRBD1	TRBV5-5	TRBJ1-6	NA	16	TGTGCCAGCAGCTTCCGGGACAGGGTCGGGGTTTCACCCCTCCACTTT	CASSFRDRVGVSPLHF
NA	TRBV10-3	TRBJ2-1	NA	13	TGTGCCATCAGTGTGGGGTTCTACAATGAGCAGTTCTTC	CAISVGFYNEQFF
NA	TRBV10-3	TRBJ1-6	few	16	TGTGCCATCAGCCTACAGGAACCCTCTATAGGTTCACCCCTCCACTTT	CAISLQEPSIGSPLHF
TRBD1	TRBV20-1	TRBJ1-2	many	12	TGCAGTGCAAGCCGGGACAGCTATGGCTACACCTTC	CSASRDSYGYTF
NA	TRBV7-2	TRBJ2-3	many	16	TGTGCCAGCAGACGACAAAGTAGGGGGGGCACAGATACGCAGTATTTT	CASRRQSRGGTDTQYF
NA	TRBV28	TRBJ2-2	once	12	TGTGCCAGCAGTTCATTCACCGGGGAGCTGTTTTTT	CASSSFTGELFF
NA	TRBV6-1	TRBJ2-6	few	15	TGTGCCAGCACCGGTACTAGGGCTGGGGCCAACGTCCTGACTTTC	CASTGTRAGANVLTF